A single sample gave rise to the 19 T cell receptor beta chains below, sequenced in a study of blood T cell repertoires in COVID-19 (dated by TCRdb to 2019 to 2021). The receptor library was made with the immunoSEQ multiplex PCR assay. TCRdb carries this immuneACCESS record with in-frame sequences only. Its versions omit some clonotypes, under half of them owing to an unresolved V gene in the studies checked, with the rest unexplained. This sample comprises around 120,000 clones, roughly 79% of them detected only once. The biggest ten clones account for over 2% of the sample. The material sequenced was peripheral blood. The receptors shown here come from a man aged 65 to 79 with acute or convalescent COVID-19.

CDR3 amino acids: CASSLVADNYGYTF. CDR3 coding DNA: TGTGCCAGCAGCTTGGTGGCGGATAACTATGGCTACACCTTC. The chain recombines TRBV5-4 with TRBJ1-2; D gene ambiguous. Germline CDR1 is SGHNT and CDR2 is YYREEE (reference sequence). The CDR3 is 14 residues long. V was pared by 0 bases and J by 1 base, with 7 bases between.

This clone appeared a single time. This chain uses TRBV30 with TRBJ1-2; D not resolved. The CDR3 covers 14 residues. CDR1 is GTSNPN and CDR2 is SVGIG in the germline V gene (reference sequence). The ends were cut back, 1 base at V and 3 bases at J, with 12 bases in the middle. For the CDR3, the DNA is TGTGCCTGGAGTGCAGACCGGGGTGACTATGGCTACACCTTC. Protein: CAWSADRGDYGYTF.

This chain joins TRBV7-9 and TRBJ1-4; D gene unclear. V lost 0 bases, J lost 0 bases, and 8 bases lay in between. The CDR3 contains 16 residues. CDR1 is SEHNR and CDR2 is FQNEAQ in the germline V gene (reference sequence). CDR3: CASSLATDATNEKLFF. CDR3 in DNA: TGTGCCAGCAGCTTAGCGACTGATGCAACTAATGAAAAACTGTTTTTT.

The chain employs TRBV9 and TRBJ1-1; 9 bases match TRBD1. The germline CDR1 and CDR2 sequences are SGDLS and YYNGEE. This CDR3 region has 15 residues. V shed 4 bases and J 3 bases; nucleotides not matched to a gene: 7. CDR3 loop: CASSLTGGAYTEAFF. The CDR3 DNA follows: TGTGCCAGCAGCCTTACAGGGGGCGCGTACACTGAAGCTTTCTTT.

This chain uses TRBV5-1 with TRBJ2-1, with 14 bases identical to TRBD2. The V and J ends lost 6 bases and 6 bases, in that order; junction bases with no gene match: 5. Germline lookup yields CDR1 SGHRS and CDR2 YFSETQ. There are 15 residues in the CDR3. The chain's CDR3 is CASTLTSGGGNEQFF. In DNA, the CDR3 is TGCGCCAGCACCCTGACTAGCGGGGGGGGCAATGAGCAGTTCTTC.

This clone was seen a single time. The chain links TRBV3-1 (or the pseudogene TRBV3-2) to TRBJ2-1; the match to TRBD2 covers 8 bases. Germline CDR1 reads LGHDT; CDR2 reads YNNKEL (reference sequence). CDR3 length: 14 residues. The trim removed 4 bases at V and 6 bases at J, leaving 5 bases unmatched. The CDR3 DNA sequence: TGTGCCAGCAGCCGAACTAGCGGACCCAATGAGCAGTTCTTC. It translates to CASSRTSGPNEQFF.

V and J are TRBV4-1 and TRBJ2-4, with D possibly TRBD1 on 6 matching bases. With 4 bases removed from V and 6 bases from J, the gap between germline ends came to 16 bases. Germline V gene data show CDR1 as MGHRA and CDR2 as YSYEKL. The CDR3 is 15 residues long. The DNA for the CDR3 is TGCGCCAGCAGCCCACCCCGGGACACGGGAAACATTCAGTACTTC. Translating gives CASSPPRDTGNIQYF.

The chain couples TRBV29-1 to TRBJ2-3; 7 bases agree with TRBD1. V shed 4 bases, J shed 2 bases, and the junction held 9 bases outside the gene matches. The CDR3 length is 15 residues. Germline V gives CDR1 SQVTM, CDR2 ANQGSEA. The CDR3 spells CSVALTGISTDTQYF. For the CDR3, the DNA is TGCAGCGTTGCCTTGACAGGGATTTCCACAGATACGCAGTATTTT.

A single count supports this clone. The V and J genes are TRBV12-5 and TRBJ1-4, with TRBD1 as a possible D gene (5 bases). Germline V CDR1 and CDR2: LGHNT, FRNRAP. CDR3 length: 14 residues. Trimming cost V 5 bases and J 6 bases, with 13 bases left between them. In DNA, the CDR3 is TGTGCTAGTGGTCCAGGCGGGGGGGATGAAAAACTGTTTTTT. As protein: CASGPGGGDEKLFF.

The chain carries TRBV11-2 and TRBJ2-1, with D perhaps matching TRBD1 (5 bases). The ends were cut back, 5 bases at V and 10 bases at J, with 15 bases in the middle. From germline, CDR1 is SGHAT and CDR2 FQNNGV. The CDR3 sequence is 13 residues long. The CDR3 coding sequence is TGTGCCAGCAGCGCCCTTAGTGGGGCAGAGCAGTTCTTC. It encodes CASSALSGAEQFF. Together with reference TRBV11-2 and TRBJ2-1, the CDR3 gives the full variable domain: EAGVAQSPRYKIIEKRQSVAFWCNPISGHATLYWYQQILGQGPKLLIQFQNNGVVDDSQLPKDRFSAERLKGVDSTLKIQPAKLEDSAVYLCASSALSGAEQFFGPGTRLTVL.

The rearrangement links TRBV5-1 to TRBJ2-2, with D uncertain. Germline CDR1 SGHRS, CDR2 YFSETQ. V lost 0 bases to trimming and J lost 1 base, with 7 bases between them. The CDR3 extends over 15 amino acids. The CDR3 sequence: CASSLVPGNTGELFF. In DNA form, the CDR3 reads TGCGCCAGCAGCTTGGTTCCAGGGAACACCGGGGAGCTGTTTTTT.

This clone occurred a few times. V and J are TRBV11-3 and TRBJ1-1, with D hard to call. The V and J ends lost 5 bases and 6 bases respectively, with 10 bases between them. The CDR3 covers 12 residues. Looked up from germline, CDR1 is SGHNT and CDR2 is YENEEA. CDR3 in amino acids: CASSPEGAEAFF. The CDR3 DNA follows: TGTGCCAGCAGCCCCGAGGGCGCTGAAGCTTTCTTT.

This chain uses TRBV13 with TRBJ2-7, with D possibly being TRBD1 (5 bases). From germline, CDR1 is PRHDT and CDR2 FYEKMQ (reference sequence). Trimming removed 5 bases from V and 3 bases from J, with 11 bases in between. This CDR3 has 13 amino acids. The CDR3 is CASSLDSHYEQYF. The DNA for the CDR3 is TGTGCCAGCAGCCTTGACAGTCACTACGAGCAGTACTTC.

The V and J genes are TRBV11-3 and TRBJ2-3; 8 nucleotides match TRBD2. Trimming took 6 bases from V and 0 from J; bases not matched to a gene: 2. This CDR3 has 14 amino acids. Looked up from germline, CDR1 is SGHNT and CDR2 is YENEEA. CDR3 DNA: TGTGCCAGCAGAGCGGGGGCTAGCACAGATACGCAGTATTTT. Translating it yields CASRAGASTDTQYF.

The V gene is TRBV6-2 or TRBV6-3, the J gene TRBJ2-7, with 9 positions matching TRBD2. The trim removed 2 bases at V and 0 bases at J, leaving 8 bases unmatched. The CDR3 contains 17 residues. Germline V CDR1 and CDR2: MNHEY, SVGEGT. The CDR3 nucleotides are TGTGCCAGCAGTTACCGGCTAGCGGGGCCTAACTCCTACGAGCAGTACTTC. Protein: CASSYRLAGPNSYEQYF.

This clone came up a few times. V and J are TRBV13 and TRBJ2-1; tentatively, D is TRBD2 (5 bases). Germline lookup yields CDR1 PRHDT and CDR2 FYEKMQ (reference sequence). The CDR3 is 13 residues long. V was pared by 5 bases and J by 10 bases, with 15 bases between. The DNA of the CDR3 is TGTGCCAGCAGCCCTTCCCTTTCGGGGGAGCAGTTCTTC. The encoded protein is CASSPSLSGEQFF.

This clone was seen more than once but under ten times. The chain joins TRBV7-2 to TRBJ1-1, with D possibly matching TRBD1 (5 bases). Trimming took off 2 bases at V and 4 bases at J, with 11 bases between the two ends. This CDR3 has 14 residues. CDR1 is SGHTA, CDR2 FQGNSA, per germline. The CDR3 nucleotides are TGTGCCAGCAGCTTACAGGGTCAGGGCACTGAAGCTTTCTTT. Translated, it gives CASSLQGQGTEAFF.

The V call is TRBV5-4, the J call TRBJ1-5; the D is unclear. The CDR3 sequence is 16 residues long. V gave up 2 bases and J gave up 3 bases, with 15 bases separating them. The germline V gene has CDR1 SGHNT and CDR2 YYREEE (reference sequence). The CDR3 DNA sequence: TGTGCCAGCAGCTTAGGCGGGCCAGATACCAATCAGCCCCAGCATTTT. Its protein is CASSLGGPDTNQPQHF.

The chain is built from TRBV30 and TRBJ2-3, with 8 bases matching TRBD2. From germline, CDR1 is GTSNPN and CDR2 SVGIG (reference sequence). With 0 bases clipped from V and 2 bases from J, the junction kept 13 bases outside the gene matches. The CDR3 covers 18 residues. In DNA form, the CDR3 reads TGTGCCTGGAGTGTTACTAGCGGCTGGGGCGCTTACACAGATACGCAGTATTTT. Translated: CAWSVTSGWGAYTDTQYF.